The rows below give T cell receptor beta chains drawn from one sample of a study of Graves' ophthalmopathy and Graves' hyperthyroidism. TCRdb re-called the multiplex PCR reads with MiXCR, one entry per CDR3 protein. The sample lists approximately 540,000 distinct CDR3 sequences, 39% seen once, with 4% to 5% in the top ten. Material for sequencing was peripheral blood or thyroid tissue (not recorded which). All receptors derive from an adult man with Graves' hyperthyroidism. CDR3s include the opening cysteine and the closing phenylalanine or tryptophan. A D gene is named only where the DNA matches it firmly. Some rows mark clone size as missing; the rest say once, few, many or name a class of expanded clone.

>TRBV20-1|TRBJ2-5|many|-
TGCAGTGCTAGAGATAGTGGCGAGACCCAGTACTTC
CSARDSGETQYF
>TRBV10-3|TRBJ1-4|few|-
TGTGCCAGCAGTTGGCGGGGCACAACTAATGAAAAACTGTTTTTT
CASSWRGTTNEKLFF
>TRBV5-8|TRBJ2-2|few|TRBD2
TGTGCCAGCAGCTCCCTAGCGGGGCTTGCGAACACCGGGGAGCTGTTTTTT
CASSSLAGLANTGELFF
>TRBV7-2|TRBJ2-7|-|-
-
CASSFYICSATLTSGYEQYF
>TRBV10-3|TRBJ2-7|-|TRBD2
TGTGCCATCAGTGTAGGTAGCGGGGGGGGCTACGAGCAGTACTTC
CAISVGSGGGYEQYF
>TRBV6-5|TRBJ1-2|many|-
TGTGCCAGCAGTTATGCAGGGCTGGCTTATGGCTACACCTTC
CASSYAGLAYGYTF
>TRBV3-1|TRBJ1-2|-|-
TGTGCCAGCAGCCTCCTCTTGGCAGGGGACGGGGGCTACACCTTC
CASSLLLAGDGGYTF
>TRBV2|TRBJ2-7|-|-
TGTGCCAGCACCCGGGTTTTGGAGCAGTACTTC
CASTRVLEQYF
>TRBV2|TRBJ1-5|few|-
TGTGCCAGCAGTTTATGGGGGGCGATTCAGCCCCAGCATTTT
CASSLWGAIQPQHF
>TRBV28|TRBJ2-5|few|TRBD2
TGTGCCAGCAGTTTATTCGGGAGGACTGCCGAAGAGACCCAGTACTTC
CASSLFGRTAEETQYF
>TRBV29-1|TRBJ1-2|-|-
TGCAGCGTTTCTACAGGGTTTAGTGGCTACACCTTC
CSVSTGFSGYTF
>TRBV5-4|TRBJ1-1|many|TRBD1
TGTGCCAGCAGTCCCGGGGACAGGGGTAGGACTGAAGCTTTCTTT
CASSPGDRGRTEAFF
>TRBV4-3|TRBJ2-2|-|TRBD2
TGCGCCAGCAGCCAAGGTCCTAGCGGGGGGCTGTTTTTT
CASSQGPSGGLFF
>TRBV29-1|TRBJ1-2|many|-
TGCAGCGTGGATGTCGATGGTTGGGGAGCCTATGGCTACACCTTC
CSVDVDGWGAYGYTF
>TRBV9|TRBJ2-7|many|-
TGTGCCAGCAGCGCCAGGGGTCCTGACGACTGGGAGCAGTACTTC
CASSARGPDDWEQYF
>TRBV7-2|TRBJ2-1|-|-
TGTGCCAGCAGCTTAGAGGGGTCCCAGTTCTTC
CASSLEGSQFF
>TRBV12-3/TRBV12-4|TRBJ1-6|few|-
TGTGCCAGCTCCCCAAAGGGGGGGGGTCTCTATAATTCACCCCTCCACTTT
CASSPKGGGLYNSPLHF
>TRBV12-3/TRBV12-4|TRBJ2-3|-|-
TGTGCCAGCCGCACGGAGGGGGCGCGTAGCACAGATACGCAGTATTTT
CASRTEGARSTDTQYF
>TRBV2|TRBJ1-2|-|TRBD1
TGTGCCAGCAGTCAGACAGGGGGCGACTATGGCTACACCTTC
CASSQTGGDYGYTF
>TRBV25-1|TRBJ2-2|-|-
TGTGCCAGCAGCCAGGGGACCGGGACACCGAACACCGGGGAGCTGTTTTTT
CASSQGTGTPNTGELFF
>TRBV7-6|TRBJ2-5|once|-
TGTGCCAGCAGCTTAGAGGCAGGGATAGCAGAGACCCAGTACTTC
CASSLEAGIAETQYF
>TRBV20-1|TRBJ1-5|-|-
TGCAGTGCAACCCAGACAGGTCACAATCAGCCCCAGCATTTT
CSATQTGHNQPQHF
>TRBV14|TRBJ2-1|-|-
TGTGCCAGCAGCCAAGTTATACGTGGTGAGCAGTTCTTC
CASSQVIRGEQFF
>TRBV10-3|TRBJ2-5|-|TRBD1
TGTGCCATCAGTGGGACAGGGGGCATGGAGACCCAGTACTTC
CAISGTGGMETQYF
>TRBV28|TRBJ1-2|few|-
TGTGCCAGCGAAGCTAACTATGGCTACACCTTC
CASEANYGYTF
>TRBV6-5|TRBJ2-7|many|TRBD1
TGTGCCAGCAGACCGACAGGGAAAACCAACGAGCAGTACTTC
CASRPTGKTNEQYF
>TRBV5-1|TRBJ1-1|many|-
TGCGCCAGCAGCTTGGGACTGGGAACCATGAACACTGAAGCTTTCTTT
CASSLGLGTMNTEAFF
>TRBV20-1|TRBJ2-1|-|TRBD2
TGCAGTGCTAGAACCCTAGCGGGACGATACAATGAGCAGTTCTTC
CSARTLAGRYNEQFF
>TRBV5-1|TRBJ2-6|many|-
TGTGCCAGCAGCTTAGGTGGTTCCTCTGGGGCCAACGTCCTGACTTTC
CASSLGGSSGANVLTF
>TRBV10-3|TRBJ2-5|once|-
TGTGCCATCAGTGATGGGGGAGGACAAGAGACCCAGTACTTC
CAISDGGGQETQYF
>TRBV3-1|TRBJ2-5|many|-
TGTGCCAGCAGCCAAGACTTGGCAGAGACCCAGTACTTC
CASSQDLAETQYF
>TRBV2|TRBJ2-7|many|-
TGTGCCAGCAGCGACTCCCGAGACAGGAGTAGGTACGAGCAGTACTTC
CASSDSRDRSRYEQYF
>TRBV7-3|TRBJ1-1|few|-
TGTGCCAGCAGCTTAAACGGGGGCGGTGAAGCTTTCTTT
CASSLNGGGEAFF
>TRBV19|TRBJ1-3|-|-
TGTGCCAGTAGTATCCCCCGCTCAGGGCTCATCTCTGGAAACACCATATATTTT
CASSIPRSGLISGNTIYF
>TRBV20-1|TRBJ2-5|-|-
TGCAGTGCTACAGGGTTGAGGCGGGCCTTCCAAGAGACCCAGTACTTC
CSATGLRRAFQETQYF
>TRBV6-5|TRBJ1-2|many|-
TGTGCCAGCATAAGCAACTATGGCTACACCTTC
CASISNYGYTF
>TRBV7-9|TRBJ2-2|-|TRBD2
TGTGCCAGCAGCTATAGCGGGAGGTCGGGCACCGGGGAGCTGTTTTTT
CASSYSGRSGTGELFF
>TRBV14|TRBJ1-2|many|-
TGTGCCAGCAGCCGGGCCACCCTCTATGGCTACACCTTC
CASSRATLYGYTF
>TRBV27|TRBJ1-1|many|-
TGTGCCAGCAGTCCCCGGCTCCTCACTGAAGCTTTCTTT
CASSPRLLTEAFF
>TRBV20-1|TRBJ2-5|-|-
TGCAGTTTAAGGTCTAACCAAGAGACCCAGTACTTC
CSLRSNQETQYF
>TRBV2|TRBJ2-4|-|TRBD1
TGTGCCAGCAGTAAGCAGGGGGAGAGAAACATTCAGTACTTC
CASSKQGERNIQYF
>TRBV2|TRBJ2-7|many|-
TGTGCCAGCGCCCACGACAGGTTCGCTACCTACGAGCAGTACTTC
CASAHDRFATYEQYF
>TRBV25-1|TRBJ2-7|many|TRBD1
TGTGCCAGCCGGACAGGGGGAGTCTTGTACGAGCAGTACTTC
CASRTGGVLYEQYF
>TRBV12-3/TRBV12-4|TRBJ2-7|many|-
TGTGCCAGCACGTACGGGGACGACGAGCAGTACTTC
CASTYGDDEQYF
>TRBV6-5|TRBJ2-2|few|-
TGTGCCAGCAGTTACTTCGGGAATCCGAACACCGGGGAGCTGTTTTTT
CASSYFGNPNTGELFF
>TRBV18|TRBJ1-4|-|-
TGTGCCAGCTCACCAAAGCTAGAAGAAAAACTGTTTTTT
CASSPKLEEKLFF
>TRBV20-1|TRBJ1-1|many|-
TGCAGTGCAAGGGGGGGGATCGTAATTGAAGCTTTCTTT
CSARGGIVIEAFF
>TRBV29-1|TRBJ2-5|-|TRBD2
TGCAGCGTTCTCATGCTCAGCGGGATTCAAGAGACCCAGTACTTC
CSVLMLSGIQETQYF
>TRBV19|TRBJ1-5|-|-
TGTGCCAGTAGTCCCACGACCGGTAGGAATCAGCCCCAGCATTTT
CASSPTTGRNQPQHF
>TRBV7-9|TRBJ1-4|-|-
TGTGCCAGCAGCTTCGCGGGGGATGAAAAACTGTTTTTT
CASSFAGDEKLFF
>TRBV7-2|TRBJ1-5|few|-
TGTGCCAGCAGCCCAAGCACATATAGCAATCAGCCCCAGCATTTT
CASSPSTYSNQPQHF
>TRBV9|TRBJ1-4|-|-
TGTGCCAGCAGCGCAGGGTTCACTAATGAAAAACTGTTTTTT
CASSAGFTNEKLFF
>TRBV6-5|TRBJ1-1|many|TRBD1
TGTGCCAGCAGTTGGGACAGGGCGAACACTGAAGCTTTCTTT
CASSWDRANTEAFF
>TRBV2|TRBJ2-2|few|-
TGTGCCAGCAGTTCCCTGTGGCAGGGTGAAGACGGGGAGCTGTTTTTT
CASSSLWQGEDGELFF
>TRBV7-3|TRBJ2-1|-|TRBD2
TGTGCCAGCAGCGTGGGACTAGCGGGAGTTCACAATGAGCAGTTCTTC
CASSVGLAGVHNEQFF
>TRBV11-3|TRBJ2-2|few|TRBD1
TGTGCCAGCAGCTCCCGGGACAGAGCTTACACCGGGGAGCTGTTTTTT
CASSSRDRAYTGELFF